This is a list of T cell receptor beta chains from one sample in a study of Graves' ophthalmopathy and Graves' hyperthyroidism. TCRdb reprocessed the multiplex PCR reads via MiXCR and lists one record per CDR3 protein. The sample records 170,000 or so distinct CDR3 sequences, 39% being singletons. Sequencing input: peripheral blood. These TCRs come from a young man with Graves' ophthalmopathy. Both conserved end residues are part of each CDR3. D genes are given only for firm matches. Not every row has a clone size; where given, it reads once, few, many or a size class.

cdr3_nt cdr3_aa j_call clone_size d_call v_call
TGTGCCAGCAGCCCGGGACTAGGAGGCTACGACCAGTACTTC CASSPGLGGYDQYF TRBJ2-5 . TRBD2 TRBV7-2
TGTGCCATCAGTGGCCCTTCTCAGCCCCAGCATTTT CAISGPSQPQHF TRBJ1-5 many . TRBV10-3
TGTGCCAGCAGTGAAAACTCCAGCCGGCAGCCCCAGCATTTT CASSENSSRQPQHF TRBJ1-5 . . TRBV27
TGTGCCAGCAGTGCCACAACGTTCCCTGAAGCTTTCTTT CASSATTFPEAFF TRBJ1-1 many . TRBV2
TGTGCCAGCAGTGAACGGGACAGGGATTCACCCCTCCACTTT CASSERDRDSPLHF TRBJ1-6 medium-sized TRBD1 TRBV6-1
TGTGCCAGCAGTACAACCCGGGACAGGAACTACGAGCAGTACTTC CASSTTRDRNYEQYF TRBJ2-7 . TRBD1 TRBV12-3/TRBV12-4
TGTGCCAGCAGTTTATTTGGCACAGCTGGAAACACCATATATTTT CASSLFGTAGNTIYF TRBJ1-3 many . TRBV28
TGTGCCAGCAGCCCCAGGGGCTCTGGGGCCAACGTCCTGACTTTC CASSPRGSGANVLTF TRBJ2-6 many . TRBV5-6
TGTGCCTGGACTCCCGGACAGGGGGCTACTGAAGCTTTCTTT CAWTPGQGATEAFF TRBJ1-1 many TRBD1 TRBV30
TGTGCCAGCAGCGTAGCAGGGAACCAAGAGACCCAGTACTTC CASSVAGNQETQYF TRBJ2-5 many . TRBV9
TGTGCCAGCAGCTTCGATGGGCAAGAGACCCAGTACTTC CASSFDGQETQYF TRBJ2-5 few . TRBV7-3
TGCAGTGGTACCGCCGGGACACTCTCCTACGAGCAGTACTTC CSGTAGTLSYEQYF TRBJ2-7 . . TRBV20-1
TGTGCCAGCAGTTTCACTAGCGGGGGTCTGCAAGAGACCCAGTACTTC CASSFTSGGLQETQYF TRBJ2-5 . TRBD2 TRBV6-5
TGTGCCAGCAGTCCGACAGAGAACACTGAAGCTTTCTTT CASSPTENTEAFF TRBJ1-1 many . TRBV28
TGTGCCAGCAGTTGGGACAGTCGAACCTACGAGCAGTACTTC CASSWDSRTYEQYF TRBJ2-7 many TRBD1 TRBV6-5